This passage covers 10 T cell receptor beta chains from one sample sequenced in a study of blood T cell repertoires in COVID-19. Here immunoSEQ multiplex PCR was the method, and the copy in TCRdb shows in-frame clones only, minus some. The data show 110,000 or so clones, about 87% seen once. The specimen was peripheral blood. The receptors shown here come from a woman in her 50s with acute or convalescent COVID-19.

With regard to this clone: This same CDR3 is encoded by further DNA sequences in the sample. The chain is built from TRBV5-1 and TRBJ1-2; TRBD1 matches 7 bases. In germline, CDR1 is SGHRS, CDR2 YFSETQ. The junction had 2 bases not matched to a gene; V was cut back by 3 bases and J by 0 bases. The CDR3 runs 14 residues. CDR3 in amino acids: CASSSGQPNYGYTF. In nucleotides, the CDR3 is TGCGCCAGCAGCTCGGGACAGCCTAACTATGGCTACACCTTC.

This chain uses TRBV20-1 with TRBJ1-2; D ambiguous. V was pared by 6 bases and J by 4 bases, with 9 bases between. Germline CDR1 is DFQATT and CDR2 is SNEGSKA (reference sequence). This CDR3 spans 11 amino acids. The CDR3 loop is CSAGGVYGYTF. The CDR3 DNA reads TGCAGTGCAGGCGGGGTCTATGGCTACACCTTC.

The chain is built from TRBV28 and TRBJ1-5; tentative D call: TRBD1 (5 bases). Germline CDR1 reads MDHEN; CDR2 reads SYDVKM. The CDR3 has 14 residues. V was shortened by 6 bases and J by 4 bases, with 13 bases between the two germline ends. This CDR3 reads CASSPGGPNQPQHF. The CDR3 DNA follows: TGTGCCAGCAGCCCGGGGGGACCAAATCAGCCCCAGCATTTT.

The CDR3 here is CAWSVKGLGDTQYF. The CDR3 DNA sequence: TGTGCCTGGAGTGTAAAGGGACTAGGGGATACGCAGTATTTT. V and J are TRBV30 and TRBJ2-3; 8 nucleotides align to TRBD2. The CDR3 totals 14 residues. Losses at the gene ends were 0 bases for V and 6 bases for J; bases not matched to a gene: 5. Germline V CDR1 and CDR2: GTSNPN, SVGIG (reference sequence).

The chain carries TRBV11-3 and TRBJ2-5; 8 nucleotides agree with TRBD2. Germline V CDR1 and CDR2: SGHNT, YENEEA. CDR3 length equals 15 residues. Trimming at V came to 4 bases and at J to 5 bases, leaving 9 bases not matched to a gene. The CDR3: CASSSSQGGRETQYF. In DNA form, the CDR3 reads TGTGCCAGCAGCTCTTCTCAGGGCGGGAGGGAGACCCAGTACTTC.

The chain carries TRBV9 and TRBJ2-2, with 10 bases lining up with TRBD1. The CDR3 consists of 16 residues. The ends lost 4 bases at V and 5 bases at J; junction bases unmatched: 8. Germline V gene sequence: CDR1 SGDLS, CDR2 YYNGEE. CDR3 nucleotide sequence: TGTGCCAGCAGCTTTGGGACAGGGGAGCGAACCGGGGAGCTGTTTTTT. Amino acid sequence: CASSFGTGERTGELFF.

The chain employs TRBV11-3 and TRBJ2-3, with 10 bases matching TRBD2. Trimming cost V 6 bases and J 5 bases; bases outside gene matches: 11. Germline CDR1 SGHNT, CDR2 YENEEA. The CDR3 runs 16 residues. CDR3 sequence: CASSPGLAAGLDTQYF. CDR3 bases: TGTGCCAGCAGTCCCGGACTAGCGGCGGGTTTAGATACGCAGTATTTT.

V usage is TRBV3-1 (or the pseudogene TRBV3-2) and J usage is TRBJ1-4; maybe TRBD1 (5 bases). V gave up 1 base and J gave up 7 bases, with 13 bases separating them. There are 15 residues in the CDR3. CDR1 is LGHDT and CDR2 is YNNKEL in the germline V gene (reference sequence). In DNA form, the CDR3 reads TGTGCCAGCAGCCAAGGTGTCGGGGGAGGTGAAAAACTGTTTTTT. It codes for CASSQGVGGGEKLFF.

The chain has TRBV6-1 and TRBJ1-4, with 11 positions matching TRBD1. CDR1 and CDR2 (germline): MNHNS, SASEGT. This CDR3 is built from 14 residues. Losses at the gene ends were 6 bases for V and 11 bases for J; bases not matched to a gene: 8. CDR3 sequence: CASSNGQGAGKLFF. CDR3 sequence (DNA): TGTGCCAGCAGCAACGGACAGGGGGCAGGGAAACTGTTTTTT.

The chain is built from TRBV27 and TRBJ1-1, with 9 bases identical to TRBD1. This CDR3 has 14 residues. Germline V gives CDR1 MNHEY, CDR2 SMNVEV (reference sequence). J gave up 3 bases and V 3 bases, and 2 bases lay outside the gene matches. The CDR3 loop is CASSLTGGDTEAFF. The CDR3 nucleotides are TGTGCCAGCAGTTTGACAGGGGGGGACACTGAAGCTTTCTTT.